The 18 T cell receptor beta chains in this list originate from one sample, sequenced in a study of blood T cell repertoires in COVID-19. Produced via immunoSEQ multiplex PCR; TCRdb's table is partial and in-frame only. The data hold more than 95,000 clones, with roughly four fifths observed a single time. Source material: peripheral blood. Receptors originate from an elderly man with COVID-19, enrolled during active disease.

This clone has just one count. The V call is TRBV28, the J call TRBJ2-1; 10 bases map to TRBD2. Germline trimming cut 5 bases from V and 8 bases from J; bases unmatched to any gene: 9. The length of the CDR3 is 15 residues. The germline gives CDR1 MDHEN, CDR2 SYDVKM. DNA for the CDR3: TGTGCCAGCAGTAACGAGCGGGAGGGCAGGGATGAGCAGTTCTTC. This translates into CASSNEREGRDEQFF.

V usage is TRBV11-2 and J usage is TRBJ2-3; TRBD2 aligns across 8 bases. The germline V gene has CDR1 SGHAT and CDR2 FQNNGV. Trimming removed 0 bases from V and 4 bases from J; junction bases left unmatched: 3. The CDR3 runs to 15 residues. As DNA, the CDR3 is TGTGCCAGCAGCTTAGAAGCGGGAGTGGCAGATACGCAGTATTTT. This translates into CASSLEAGVADTQYF.

This clone has just a few counts. The rearrangement links TRBV27 to TRBJ2-1, with TRBD2 identical over 8 bases. Trimming took 1 base from V and 6 from J; bases not matched to a gene: 8. The CDR3 runs to 16 residues. CDR1 is MNHEY, CDR2 SMNVEV, per germline (reference sequence). This CDR3 reads CASSLLGAGVSNEQFF. In DNA form, the CDR3 reads TGTGCCAGCAGTTTATTAGGAGCGGGAGTCTCCAATGAGCAGTTCTTC.

The chain uses TRBV11-1 and TRBJ2-1; TRBD1 matches 10 bases. V gave up 1 base and J gave up 8 bases; unmatched junction bases: 5. The CDR3 runs 15 residues. The V gene's germline CDR1 is SGHAT and CDR2 FQDESV (reference sequence). The chain's CDR3 is CASSLEKDRGYEQFF. The DNA of the CDR3 is TGTGCCAGCAGCTTAGAAAAGGACAGGGGGTATGAGCAGTTCTTC.

The sample holds many counts of this clone. This chain connects TRBV2 to TRBJ1-5, with a weak D call TRBD1 (5 bases). CDR3 length equals 13 residues. Between the trimmed V and J ends, which lost 10 bases and 5 bases, there was a span of 15 bases. CDR1 is SNHLY, CDR2 FYNNEI, per germline. CDR3 sequence: CATSEGRYQPQHF. CDR3 coding DNA: TGTGCCACCTCGGAGGGGCGGTATCAGCCCCAGCATTTT.

Only a few counts were recorded for this clone. The chain combines TRBV5-4 with TRBJ2-5, with D hard to call. The ends were cut back, 0 bases at V and 5 bases at J, with 5 bases in the middle. The CDR3 runs to 12 residues. Germline V CDR1 and CDR2: SGHNT, YYREEE (reference sequence). Here the CDR3 DNA reads TGTGCCAGCAGCTTGGTCGGGGAGACCCAGTACTTC. Protein product: CASSLVGETQYF.

V gene TRBV2 combines with J gene TRBJ1-2; D call uncertain. This CDR3 is 14 amino acids long. Germline CDR1 and CDR2: SNHLY and FYNNEI. The V gene lost 2 bases and the J gene lost 8 bases, with 15 bases spanning the gap. The CDR3 DNA follows: TGTGCCAGCAGTGAATTGGTACAGCCCTGGGGCTACACCTTC. Translation: CASSELVQPWGYTF.

The V call is TRBV14, the J call TRBJ2-1, with D unresolved. CDR1 and CDR2 (germline): SGHDN, FVKESK. Trimming took 2 bases from V and 4 from J, leaving 6 bases between them. The CDR3 runs to 13 residues. The CDR3 nucleotides are TGTGCCAGCAGCCAACTCCCTTACAATGAGCAGTTCTTC. Encoded protein: CASSQLPYNEQFF. Full variable domain (outside the CDR3, taken from reference TRBV14 and TRBJ2-1): EAGVTQFPSHSVIEKGQTVTLRCDPISGHDNLYWYRRVMGKEIKFLLHFVKESKQDESGMPNNRFLAERTGGTYSTLKVQPAELEDSGVYFCASSQLPYNEQFFGPGTRLTVL.

Here the CDR3 reads CASSLGLAGVRETQYF. DNA of the CDR3: TGTGCCAGCAGCTTGGGACTAGCGGGAGTCAGAGAGACCCAGTACTTC. The J gene is TRBJ2-5, the V gene TRBV7-9; 14 nucleotides agree with TRBD2. Germline V gives CDR1 SEHNR, CDR2 FQNEAQ (reference sequence). V lost 3 bases and J lost 4; bases outside the gene matches: 4. The CDR3 length is 16 residues.

The V and J genes are TRBV5-1 and TRBJ2-2; 7 bases match TRBD1. The CDR3 runs 16 residues. The V and J ends lost 0 bases and 2 bases, in that order; junction bases with no gene match: 4. Germline lookup yields CDR1 SGHRS and CDR2 YFSETQ. In DNA, the CDR3 is TGCGCCAGCAGCTTGGAGACAGGGAGTAACACCGGGGAGCTGTTTTTT. This encodes CASSLETGSNTGELFF.

The V gene is TRBV2, the J gene TRBJ2-5; D is unresolved. Germline CDR1 reads SNHLY; CDR2 reads FYNNEI. V lost 3 bases and J lost 2, with 7 bases in between. The CDR3 runs 13 residues. The DNA of the CDR3 is TGTGCCAGCAGTGATAGCAGACAAGAGACCCAGTACTTC. It encodes CASSDSRQETQYF.

The chain's CDR3 is CAISDGQGSVGNTIYF. As DNA, the CDR3 is TGTGCCATCAGTGACGGGCAGGGGTCGGTTGGAAACACCATATATTTT. The genes are TRBV10-3 and TRBJ1-3; possible D gene TRBD1, 6 bases. V was cut by 3 bases and J by 3 bases, with 15 bases left in between. Germline-derived CDR1 and CDR2 are ENHRY and SYGVKD. This CDR3 has 16 residues.

V gene TRBV7-2 combines with J gene TRBJ1-2, with 8 bases matching TRBD1. V was clipped by 5 bases and J by 5 bases; unmatched bases: 7. CDR3 size: 14 residues. Per the germline V gene, CDR1 is SGHTA and CDR2 is FQGNSA. CDR3 loop: CASSPQGAGYGYTF. The DNA for the CDR3 is TGTGCCAGCAGCCCTCAGGGGGCGGGGTATGGCTACACCTTC.

This chain links TRBV7-2 with TRBJ1-3; D ambiguous. Germline V gene data show CDR1 as SGHTA and CDR2 as FQGNSA. V was pared by 1 base and J by 0 bases, with 10 bases between. CDR3 length equals 16 residues. CDR3: CASSLGSPNSGNTIYF. The CDR3, as DNA: TGTGCCAGCAGCTTAGGGTCACCTAACTCTGGAAACACCATATATTTT.

This chain connects TRBV19 to TRBJ1-6; 7 positions agree with TRBD1. This CDR3 contains 18 residues. Losses at the gene ends were 4 bases for V and 0 bases for J; bases not matched to a gene: 9. The V gene's germline CDR1 is LNHDA and CDR2 SQIVND (reference sequence). The CDR3 DNA follows: TGTGCCAGTAGTACCTCCGGGACAGCGAGCTCCTATAATTCACCCCTCCACTTT. This codes for CASSTSGTASSYNSPLHF.

Here the CDR3 reads CASSPTGASPLHF. The DNA of the CDR3 is TGTGCCAGCTCACCGACAGGGGCCTCACCCCTCCACTTT. The chain employs TRBV18 and TRBJ1-6; 8 bases are shared with TRBD1. The CDR3 has 13 residues. The V and J ends lost 3 bases and 10 bases, in that order; junction bases with no gene match: 2. CDR1 and CDR2 (germline): KGHSH, LQKENI.

V and J are TRBV12-3 or TRBV12-4 and TRBJ1-1, with D unresolved. Between the trimmed V and J ends, which lost 7 bases and 7 bases, there was a span of 13 bases. CDR3 length equals 12 residues. This CDR3 reads CASKKEDGEAFF. For the CDR3, the DNA is TGTGCCAGCAAAAAGGAGGACGGTGAAGCTTTCTTT.

The genes are TRBV19 and TRBJ1-1; TRBD1 matches at 9 bases. V shed 9 bases and J 2 bases; nucleotides not matched to a gene: 10. CDR1 and CDR2 from the germline V gene are LNHDA and SQIVND (reference sequence). This CDR3 spans 15 amino acids. In DNA, the CDR3 is TGTGCCAGCGGCAGGGCGGGACAGGGAAACACTGAAGCTTTCTTT. It yields the protein CASGRAGQGNTEAFF.